This TCR beta chain was profiled in a study of cytomegalovirus exposure and HLA in healthy donors. For the study at large: An early data release held 79 million or so unique TCRs from HLA-typed donors.

The study, taken as a whole, reports: The study designated over 150 TCR beta chains cytomegalovirus-associated. It is likely that the observed cluster of highly shared sequence variants was a sequencing artifact.

Vbeta (60) and Jbeta (13) primers were used in the PCR. Data came from immunoSEQ multiplex PCR; TCRdb stores just in-frame clones and leaves some out. The sample lists under 100,000 clones; over 75% were seen once. Germline V gene lookup returns CDR1 MDHEN and CDR2 SYDVKM. This CDR3 has 12 amino acids. Trimming shortened V by 5 bases and J by 7 bases, and 11 bases separated the two germline ends. Note on this clone: Its target is unknown.

The rearrangement links TRBV28 to TRBJ1-2; D gene ambiguous. The sequencing input was PBMCs. The clonotype originates from a boy aged 5-17 years in good health and CMV-seronegative. The CDR3 protein is CASSAGGSGYTF. In DNA, the CDR3 is TGTGCCAGCAGTGCAGGTGGGAGTGGCTACACCTTC.